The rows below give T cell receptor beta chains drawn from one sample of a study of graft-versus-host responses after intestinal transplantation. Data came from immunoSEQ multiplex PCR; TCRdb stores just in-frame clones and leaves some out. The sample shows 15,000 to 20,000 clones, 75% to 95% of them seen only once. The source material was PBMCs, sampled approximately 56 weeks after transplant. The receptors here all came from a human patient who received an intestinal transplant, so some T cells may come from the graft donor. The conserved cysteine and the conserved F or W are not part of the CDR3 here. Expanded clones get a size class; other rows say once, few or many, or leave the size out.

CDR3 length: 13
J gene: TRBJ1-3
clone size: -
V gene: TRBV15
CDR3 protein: ATSNTQGTGNTIY

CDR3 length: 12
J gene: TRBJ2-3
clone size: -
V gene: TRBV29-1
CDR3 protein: SVGTGVNTDTQY

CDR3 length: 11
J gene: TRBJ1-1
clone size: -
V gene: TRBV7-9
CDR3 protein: ASSLSASGGAF

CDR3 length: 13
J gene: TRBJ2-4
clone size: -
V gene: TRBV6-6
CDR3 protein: ASSPGQVGKNIQY

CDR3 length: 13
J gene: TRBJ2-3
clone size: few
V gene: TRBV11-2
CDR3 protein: ASSYGTGKADTQY

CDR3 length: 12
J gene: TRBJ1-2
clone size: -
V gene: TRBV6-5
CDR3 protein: ASSYSRRNYGYT

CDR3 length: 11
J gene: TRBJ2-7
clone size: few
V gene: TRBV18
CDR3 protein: ASSPSVEYEQY

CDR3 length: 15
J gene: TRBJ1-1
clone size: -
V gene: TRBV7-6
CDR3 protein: ASSPGDRWGMNTEAF

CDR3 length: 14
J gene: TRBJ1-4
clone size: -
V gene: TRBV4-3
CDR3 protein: ASSQDSPGLNEKLF

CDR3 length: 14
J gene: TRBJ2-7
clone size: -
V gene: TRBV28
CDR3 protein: ASSLYGPPSSYEQY

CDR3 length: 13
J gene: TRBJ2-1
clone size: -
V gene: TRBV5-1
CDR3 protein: ASSSGLAAYNEQF

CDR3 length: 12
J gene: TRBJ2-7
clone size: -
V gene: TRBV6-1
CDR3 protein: ASSVRGGGYEQY

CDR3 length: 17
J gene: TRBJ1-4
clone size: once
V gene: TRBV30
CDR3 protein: AWSVLDRDDDSTNEKLF

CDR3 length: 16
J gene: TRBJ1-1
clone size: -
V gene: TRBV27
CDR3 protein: ASSPTGTGRSLETEAF

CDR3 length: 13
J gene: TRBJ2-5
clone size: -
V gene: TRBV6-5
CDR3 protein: ASSPHRVPEETQY

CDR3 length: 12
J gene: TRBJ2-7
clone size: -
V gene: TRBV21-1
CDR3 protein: ASSKRDGSYEQY

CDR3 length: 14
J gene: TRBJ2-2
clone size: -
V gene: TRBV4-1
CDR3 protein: ASSQSGLALRGELF

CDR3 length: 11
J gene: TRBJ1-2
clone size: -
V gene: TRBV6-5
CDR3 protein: ASSYMQGYGYT

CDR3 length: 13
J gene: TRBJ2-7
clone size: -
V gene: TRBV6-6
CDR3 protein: ASSYMGQGNYEQY

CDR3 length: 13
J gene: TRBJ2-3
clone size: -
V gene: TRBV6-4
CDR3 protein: ASSEIAGGTDTQY

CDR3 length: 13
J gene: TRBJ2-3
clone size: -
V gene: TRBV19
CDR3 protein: ASSIGTRGTDTQY

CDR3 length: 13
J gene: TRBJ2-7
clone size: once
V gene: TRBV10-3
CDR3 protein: AISREGAVLVEQY

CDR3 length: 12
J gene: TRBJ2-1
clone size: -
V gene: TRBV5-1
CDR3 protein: ASSGGTSYNEQF

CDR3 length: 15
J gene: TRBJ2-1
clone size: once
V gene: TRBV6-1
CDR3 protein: ASSELFSGNTYNEQF

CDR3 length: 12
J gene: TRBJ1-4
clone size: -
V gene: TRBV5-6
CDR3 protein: ASSPTGDREKLF

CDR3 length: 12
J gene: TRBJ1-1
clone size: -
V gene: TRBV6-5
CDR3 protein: ASSSRTGYTEAF

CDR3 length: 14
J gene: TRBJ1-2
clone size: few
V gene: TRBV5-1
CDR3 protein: ASSPGGHSLGYGYT

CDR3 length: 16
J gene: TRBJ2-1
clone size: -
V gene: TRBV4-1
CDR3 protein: ASSQRFASGRAYNEQF

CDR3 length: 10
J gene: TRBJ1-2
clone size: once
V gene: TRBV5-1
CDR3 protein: ASSLGIEGYT

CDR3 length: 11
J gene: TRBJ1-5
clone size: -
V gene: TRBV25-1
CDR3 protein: ASSHRGNQPQH

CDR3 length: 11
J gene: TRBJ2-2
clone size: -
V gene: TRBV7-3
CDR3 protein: ASGPRVPGELF

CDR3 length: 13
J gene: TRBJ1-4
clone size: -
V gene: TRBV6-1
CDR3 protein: ASSVPGQGWEKLF

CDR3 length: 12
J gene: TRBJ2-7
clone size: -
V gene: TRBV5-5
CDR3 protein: ASSPDRVPYEQY

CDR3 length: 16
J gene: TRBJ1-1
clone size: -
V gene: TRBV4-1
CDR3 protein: ASTHHRGLSTINTEAF

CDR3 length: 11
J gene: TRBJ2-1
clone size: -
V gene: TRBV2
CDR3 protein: ASSGLVGNEQF

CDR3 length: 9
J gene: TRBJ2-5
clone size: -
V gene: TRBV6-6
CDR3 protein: ASRRGETQY

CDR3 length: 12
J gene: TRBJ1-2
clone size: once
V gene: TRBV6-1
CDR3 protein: ASSPRDREYGYT

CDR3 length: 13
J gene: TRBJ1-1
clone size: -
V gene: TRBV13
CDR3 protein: ASSLARLLNTEAF

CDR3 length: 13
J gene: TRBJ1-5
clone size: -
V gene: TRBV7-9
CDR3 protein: ASSWGTYSNQPQH

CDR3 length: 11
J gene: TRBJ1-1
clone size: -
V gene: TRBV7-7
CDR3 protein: ASSATGNTEAF

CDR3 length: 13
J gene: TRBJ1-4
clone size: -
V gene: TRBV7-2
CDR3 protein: ASSSRVGGNEKLF

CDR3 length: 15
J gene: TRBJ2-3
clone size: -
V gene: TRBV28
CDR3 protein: ASSRFGLAGDTDTQY

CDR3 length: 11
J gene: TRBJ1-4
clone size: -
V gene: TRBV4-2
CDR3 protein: ASSQDGRGELF

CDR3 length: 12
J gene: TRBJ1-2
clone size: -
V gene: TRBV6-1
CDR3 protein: ASSESQGRLGYT

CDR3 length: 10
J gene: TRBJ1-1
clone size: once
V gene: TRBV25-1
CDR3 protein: ASSYQGAEAF

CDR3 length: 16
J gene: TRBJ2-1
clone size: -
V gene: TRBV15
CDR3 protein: ATSSRLAGGSSYNEQF

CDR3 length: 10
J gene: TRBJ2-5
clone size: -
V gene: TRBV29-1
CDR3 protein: SVAGGEETQY

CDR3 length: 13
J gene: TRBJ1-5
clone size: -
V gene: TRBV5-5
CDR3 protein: ASTQKQGEVQPQH

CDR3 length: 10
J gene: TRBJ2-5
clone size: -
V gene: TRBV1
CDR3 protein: TSRNTEETQY

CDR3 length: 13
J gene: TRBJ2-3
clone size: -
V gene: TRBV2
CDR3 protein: ASSERLAGTDTQY

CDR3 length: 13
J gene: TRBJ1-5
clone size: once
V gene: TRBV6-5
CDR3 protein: ASSIRQGGNQPQH

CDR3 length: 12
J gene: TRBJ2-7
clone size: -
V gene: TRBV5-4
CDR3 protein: ASSSPGQGDEQY